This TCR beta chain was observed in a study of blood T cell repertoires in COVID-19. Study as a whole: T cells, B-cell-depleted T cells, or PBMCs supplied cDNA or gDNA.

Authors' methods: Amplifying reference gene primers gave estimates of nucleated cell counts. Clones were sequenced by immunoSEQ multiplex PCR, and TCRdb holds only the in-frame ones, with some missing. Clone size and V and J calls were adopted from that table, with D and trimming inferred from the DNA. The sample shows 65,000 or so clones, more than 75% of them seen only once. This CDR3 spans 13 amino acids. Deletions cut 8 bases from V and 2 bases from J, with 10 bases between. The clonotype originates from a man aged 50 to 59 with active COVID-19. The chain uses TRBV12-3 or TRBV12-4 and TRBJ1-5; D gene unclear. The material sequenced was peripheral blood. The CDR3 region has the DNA TGTGCCAGCCGCCCGGAGGGCAATCAGCCCCAGCATTTT. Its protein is CASRPEGNQPQHF.